What follows is one T cell receptor beta chain and its context. This specimen belongs to a study of blood T cell repertoires in COVID-19. The overall study: Italy, Spain and the United States were the sources of the convalescent and acute COVID-19 samples.

The method was immunoSEQ multiplex PCR; TCRdb's version includes in-frame clones alone and lacks a portion of them. The repertoire has some 140,000 clones, around three quarters of them found once; the top ten carry roughly 1.5%. V dropped 0 bases and J dropped 0; count of bases not matched to a gene: 6. This CDR3 contains 19 residues. Germline lookup yields CDR1 SGHVS and CDR2 FQNEAQ. The sequence was obtained from a man older than 75 with acute or convalescent COVID-19. Sequenced material: peripheral blood. The chain combines TRBV7-8 with TRBJ2-6, with TRBD1 matching 9 bases. CDR3 DNA: TGTGCCAGCAGCTTAGCGCTAGGACAGGGGACCTCTGGGGCCAACGTCCTGACTTTC. It is translated as CASSLALGQGTSGANVLTF.